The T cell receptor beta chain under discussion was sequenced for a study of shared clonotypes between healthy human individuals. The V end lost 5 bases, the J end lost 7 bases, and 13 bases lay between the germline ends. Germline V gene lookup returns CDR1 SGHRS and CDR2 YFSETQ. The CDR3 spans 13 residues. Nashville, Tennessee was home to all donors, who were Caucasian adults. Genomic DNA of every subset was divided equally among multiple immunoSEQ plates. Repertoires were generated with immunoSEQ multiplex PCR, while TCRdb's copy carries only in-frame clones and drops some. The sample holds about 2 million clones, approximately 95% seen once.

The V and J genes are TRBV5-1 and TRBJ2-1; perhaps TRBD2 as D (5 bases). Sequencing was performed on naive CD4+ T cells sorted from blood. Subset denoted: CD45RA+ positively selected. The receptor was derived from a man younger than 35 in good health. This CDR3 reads CASSLRGFNEQFF. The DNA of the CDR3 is TGCGCCAGCAGTTTAAGAGGGTTTAATGAGCAGTTCTTC.